This entry lists 20 T cell receptor beta chains sequenced from one sample in a study of blood T cell repertoires in COVID-19. TCRdb's table, derived via immunoSEQ multiplex PCR, lists solely in-frame clones and lacks some. The table has roughly 100,000 clones, over 75% seen once. The specimen was peripheral blood. These receptors originate from a human donor in a cohort sampled during active COVID-19.

This rearrangement joins TRBV19 to TRBJ1-5, with a weak D call TRBD1 (5 bases). The V end lost 7 bases, the J end lost 7 bases, and 14 bases lay between the germline ends. Germline CDR1 reads LNHDA; CDR2 reads SQIVND (reference sequence). CDR3 size: 13 residues. In DNA form, the CDR3 reads TGTGCCAGTACCACCGGGGGGGGGCAGCCCCAGCATTTT. Translated: CASTTGGGQPQHF.

The J gene is TRBJ1-4, the V gene TRBV27, with 7 nucleotides matching TRBD1. CDR3 length equals 15 residues. Germline V lookup: CDR1 MNHEY, CDR2 SMNVEV (reference sequence). Trimming at V came to 4 bases and at J to 6 bases, leaving 8 bases not matched to a gene. The CDR3 nucleotides read TGTGCCAGCAGTTCCACAGGGGAGAGTTATGAAAAACTGTTTTTT. This sequence encodes CASSSTGESYEKLFF.

The chain couples TRBV10-3 to TRBJ2-7; D gene ambiguous. The CDR3 runs to 14 residues. Trimming stripped 2 bases from V and 2 bases from J, with 10 bases between. Germline V gene data show CDR1 as ENHRY and CDR2 as SYGVKD. The CDR3 bases are TGTGCCATCAGTGAGCTCGCGCGGACCTACGAGCAGTACTTC. As protein: CAISELARTYEQYF.

The genes are TRBV4-2 and TRBJ2-1; D possibly corresponds to TRBD2 (5 bases). The length of the CDR3 is 16 residues. The germline V gene encodes CDR1 LGHNA and CDR2 YNFKEQ. The V end lost 0 bases, the J end lost 0 bases, and 9 bases lay between the germline ends. As DNA, the CDR3 is TGTGCCAGCAGCCAAGAAACGGGGAGCTCCTACAATGAGCAGTTCTTC. This encodes CASSQETGSSYNEQFF.

The chain carries TRBV18 and TRBJ2-5, with 8 bases identical to TRBD1. The CDR3 is 13 amino acids. The germline CDR1 and CDR2 sequences are KGHSH and LQKENI. After removal of 6 bases from V and 2 bases from J, the junction contained 2 bases not matched to a gene. For the CDR3, the DNA is TGTGCCAGCTCTCGACAGGGGCAAGAGACCCAGTACTTC. Its protein product is CASSRQGQETQYF.

The chain recombines TRBV6-5 with TRBJ1-2; the match to TRBD1 covers 7 bases. With 5 bases clipped from V and 7 bases from J, the junction kept 4 bases outside the gene matches. Germline lookup yields CDR1 MNHEY and CDR2 SVGAGI. CDR3 length: 12 amino acids. This chain's CDR3 is CASSKTGAGYTF. CDR3 sequence (DNA): TGTGCCAGCAGTAAAACAGGGGCTGGCTACACCTTC.

The rearrangement uses TRBV3-1 (or the pseudogene TRBV3-2) and TRBJ2-2, with D possibly being TRBD1 (7 bases). The germline V gene encodes CDR1 LGHDT and CDR2 YNNKEL (reference sequence). Trimming cost V 4 bases and J 4 bases, with 16 bases left between them. This CDR3 is 16 amino acids long. The CDR3 loop reads CASSPMSGGTTGELFF. CDR3 bases: TGTGCCAGCAGCCCAATGTCAGGGGGGACCACCGGGGAGCTGTTTTTT.

The rearrangement joins TRBV25-1 to TRBJ2-1; D possibly corresponds to TRBD2 (7 bases). The CDR3 is 11 amino acids. The germline CDR1 and CDR2 sequences are MGHDK and SYGVNS. The V gene lost 7 bases and the J gene lost 9 bases, with 10 bases spanning the gap. The chain's CDR3 is CASKGGGEQFF. The CDR3 nucleotides read TGTGCCAGCAAAGGGGGGGGTGAGCAGTTCTTC.

This chain connects TRBV18 to TRBJ2-2; D is possibly TRBD1 (5 bases). Germline CDR1 reads KGHSH; CDR2 reads LQKENI. Trimming removed 4 bases at V and 5 bases at J, with 8 bases between. This CDR3 region has 13 residues. The CDR3 is CASSRHRTGELFF. The CDR3 DNA reads TGTGCCAGCTCACGCCACAGGACCGGGGAGCTGTTTTTT.

The genes are TRBV29-1 and TRBJ1-1, with a tentative D call TRBD1 (6 bases). The CDR3 has 10 residues. CDR1 SQVTM and CDR2 ANQGSEA come from the germline V gene. The ends were cut back, 7 bases at V and 8 bases at J, with 11 bases in the middle. As DNA, the CDR3 is TGCAGCGCCGGACAGTTGGAAGCTTTCTTT. It specifies CSAGQLEAFF.

J is TRBJ2-1 and V is TRBV7-9; TRBD2 agrees at 7 bases. Germline values: CDR1 SEHNR, CDR2 FQNEAQ (reference sequence). The CDR3 has 16 amino acids. Unmatched junction bases numbered 11, after V lost 5 bases and J lost 4 bases. The CDR3 DNA reads as TGTGCCAGCAGCCCTCCCGGGGGGTTGGGGTACAATGAGCAGTTCTTC. It encodes CASSPPGGLGYNEQFF.

The V and J genes are TRBV5-1 and TRBJ2-5; 7 nucleotides line up with TRBD2. CDR1 SGHRS and CDR2 YFSETQ come from the germline V gene. The CDR3 spans 14 residues. With V trimmed by 1 base and J by 1 base, 1 base remained unmatched. CDR3 protein: CASSLSSGQETQYF. CDR3 DNA: TGCGCCAGCAGCTTGTCTAGCGGCCAAGAGACCCAGTACTTC.

The V call is TRBV9, the J call TRBJ2-1, with a tentative D call TRBD1 (6 bases). This CDR3 contains 14 residues. V was cut by 3 bases and J by 2 bases, with 9 bases left in between. From germline, CDR1 is SGDLS and CDR2 YYNGEE. The CDR3 DNA follows: TGTGCCAGCAGCGCCTGGGACACCTACAATGAGCAGTTCTTC. Translating it yields CASSAWDTYNEQFF.

The chain employs TRBV15 and TRBJ1-2; D unclear. Germline loops: CDR1 LNHNV, CDR2 YYDKDF (reference sequence). Trimming stripped 0 bases from V and 6 bases from J, with 11 bases between. This CDR3 region has 14 residues. Here the CDR3 DNA reads TGTGCCACCAGCAGAGATGTGGGGAGGGATGGCTACACCTTC. It translates to CATSRDVGRDGYTF.

This clone was seen a few times. The gene calls are TRBV5-4 and TRBJ2-2, with D hard to call. The CDR3 is made up of 13 amino acids. Trimming removed 2 bases from V and 3 bases from J, with 5 bases in between. CDR1 SGHNT and CDR2 YYREEE come from the germline V gene (reference sequence). The CDR3 is CASSLTDTGELFF. Written as DNA, the CDR3 is TGTGCCAGCAGCTTAACGGACACCGGGGAGCTGTTTTTT.

The chain joins TRBV2 to TRBJ2-3; TRBD2 aligns across 9 bases. The germline V gene encodes CDR1 SNHLY and CDR2 FYNNEI. CDR3 size: 15 residues. The V and J ends lost 1 base and 3 bases, in that order; junction bases with no gene match: 2. The CDR3 DNA is TGTGCCAGCAGTGAAGTGGCGGGGGGGACAGATACGCAGTATTTT. Translation: CASSEVAGGTDTQYF. Using reference TRBV2 and TRBJ2-3 for the parts outside the CDR3, the full variable domain is EPEVTQTPSHQVTQMGQEVILRCVPISNHLYFYWYRQILGQKVEFLVSFYNNEISEKSEIFDDQFSVERPDGSNFTLKIRSTKLEDSAMYFCASSEVAGGTDTQYFGPGTRLTVL.

This chain uses TRBV5-1 with TRBJ2-1; D is unclear. Trimming removed 0 bases at V and 0 bases at J, with 10 bases between. Germline CDR1 reads SGHRS; CDR2 reads YFSETQ. This CDR3 spans 16 amino acids. CDR3 bases: TGCGCCAGCAGCTTGGAAGCAGCGAGCTCCTACAATGAGCAGTTCTTC. Residues: CASSLEAASSYNEQFF.

The J gene is TRBJ1-6, the V gene TRBV30; 8 positions agree with TRBD1. Looked up from germline, CDR1 is GTSNPN and CDR2 is SVGIG (reference sequence). The junction had 9 bases not matched to a gene; V was cut back by 4 bases and J by 1 base. The CDR3 is 17 residues long. CDR3 nucleotide sequence: TGTGCCTGGAATCCGGACAGGGTTCGGTCCTATAATTCACCCCTCCACTTT. This sequence encodes CAWNPDRVRSYNSPLHF.

The V gene is TRBV7-2, the J gene TRBJ1-6; 10 bases are shared with TRBD1. This CDR3 is 15 amino acids long. Trimming took 3 bases from V and 9 from J; bases not matched to a gene: 5. The germline V gene has CDR1 SGHTA and CDR2 FQGNSA. The CDR3 sequence is CASSLRTGGGSPLHF. CDR3 in DNA: TGTGCCAGCAGCTTGAGGACAGGGGGTGGTTCACCCCTCCACTTT.

The J gene is TRBJ2-5, the V gene TRBV7-9; 9 bases match TRBD2. The germline V gene has CDR1 SEHNR and CDR2 FQNEAQ (reference sequence). The ends lost 0 bases at V and 5 bases at J; junction bases unmatched: 7. The CDR3 spans 16 residues. This CDR3 is CASSLAGSGGQETQYF. CDR3 bases: TGTGCCAGCAGCTTAGCAGGTAGCGGGGGTCAGGAGACCCAGTACTTC.